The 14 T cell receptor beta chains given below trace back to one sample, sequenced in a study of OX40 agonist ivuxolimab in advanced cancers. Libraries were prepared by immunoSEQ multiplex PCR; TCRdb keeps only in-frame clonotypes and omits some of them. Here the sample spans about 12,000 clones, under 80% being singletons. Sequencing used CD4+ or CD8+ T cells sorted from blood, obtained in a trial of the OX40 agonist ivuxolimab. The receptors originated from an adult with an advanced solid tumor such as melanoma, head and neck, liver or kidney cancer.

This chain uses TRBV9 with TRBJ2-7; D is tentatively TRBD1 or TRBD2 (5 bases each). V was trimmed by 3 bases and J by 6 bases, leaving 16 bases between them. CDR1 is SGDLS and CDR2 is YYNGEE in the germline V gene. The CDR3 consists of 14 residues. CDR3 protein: CASSGSNSRGEQYF. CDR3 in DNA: TGTGCCAGCAGCGGGTCTAACTCGAGGGGCGAGCAGTACTTC.

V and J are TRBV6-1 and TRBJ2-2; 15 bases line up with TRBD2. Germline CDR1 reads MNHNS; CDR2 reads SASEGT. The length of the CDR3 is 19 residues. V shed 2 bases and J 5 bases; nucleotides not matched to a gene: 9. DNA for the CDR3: TGTGCCAGCAGTGAATTTGGGGGACTAGCGGGAGGTGAGACCGGGGAGCTGTTTTTT. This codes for CASSEFGGLAGGETGELFF.

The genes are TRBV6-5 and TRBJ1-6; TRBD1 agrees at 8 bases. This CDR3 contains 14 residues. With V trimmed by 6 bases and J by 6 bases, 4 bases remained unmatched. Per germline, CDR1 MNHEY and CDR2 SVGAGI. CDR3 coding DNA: TGTGCCAGCAGGGGGACAGGTTCTAATTCACCCCTCCACTTT. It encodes CASRGTGSNSPLHF.

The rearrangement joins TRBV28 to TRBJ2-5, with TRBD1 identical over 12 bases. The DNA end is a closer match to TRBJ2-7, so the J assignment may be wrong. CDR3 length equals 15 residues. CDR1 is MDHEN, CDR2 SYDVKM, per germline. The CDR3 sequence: CASRDSRDRGHEQYF. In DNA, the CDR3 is TGTGCCAGCAGAGATAGCCGGGACAGGGGGCACGAGCAGTACTTC.

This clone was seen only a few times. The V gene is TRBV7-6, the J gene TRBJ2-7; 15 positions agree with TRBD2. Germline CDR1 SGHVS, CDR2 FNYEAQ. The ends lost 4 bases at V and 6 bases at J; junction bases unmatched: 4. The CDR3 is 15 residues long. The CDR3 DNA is TGTGCCAGCAGCTCCCCGGGACTAGCGGGAGGCGAGCAGTACTTC. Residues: CASSSPGLAGGEQYF.

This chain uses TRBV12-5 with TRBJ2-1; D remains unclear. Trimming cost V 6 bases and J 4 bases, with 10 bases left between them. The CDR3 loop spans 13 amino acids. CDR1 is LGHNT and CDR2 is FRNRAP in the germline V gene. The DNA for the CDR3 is TGTGCTAGTGGGATGGATATATACAATGAGCAGTTCTTC. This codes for CASGMDIYNEQFF.

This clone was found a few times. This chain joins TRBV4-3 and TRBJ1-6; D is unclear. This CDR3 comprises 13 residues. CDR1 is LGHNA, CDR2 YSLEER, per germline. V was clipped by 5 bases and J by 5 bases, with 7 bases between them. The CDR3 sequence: CASSRRNNSPLHF. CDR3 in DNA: TGCGCCAGCAGCAGACGGAATAATTCACCCCTCCACTTT.

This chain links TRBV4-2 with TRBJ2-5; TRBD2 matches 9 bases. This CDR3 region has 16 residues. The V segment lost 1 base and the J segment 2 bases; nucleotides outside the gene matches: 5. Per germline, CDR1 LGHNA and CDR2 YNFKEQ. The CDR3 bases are TGTGCCAGCAGCCAAGGAGGAGCGGGGGGACAAGAGACCCAGTACTTC. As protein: CASSQGGAGGQETQYF.

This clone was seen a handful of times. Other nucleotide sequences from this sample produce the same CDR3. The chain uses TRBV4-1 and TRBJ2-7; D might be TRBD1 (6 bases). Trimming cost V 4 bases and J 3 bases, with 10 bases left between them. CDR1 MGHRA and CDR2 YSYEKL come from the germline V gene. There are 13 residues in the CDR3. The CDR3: CASSRGQNYEQYF. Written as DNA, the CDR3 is TGCGCCAGCAGCCGGGGGCAGAACTACGAGCAGTACTTC.

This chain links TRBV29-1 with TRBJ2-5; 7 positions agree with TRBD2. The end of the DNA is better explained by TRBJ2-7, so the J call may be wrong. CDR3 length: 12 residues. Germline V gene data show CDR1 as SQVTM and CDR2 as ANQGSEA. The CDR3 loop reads CSVPGGLSEQYF. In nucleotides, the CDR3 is TGCAGCGTCCCCGGGGGGTTATCCGAGCAGTACTTC.

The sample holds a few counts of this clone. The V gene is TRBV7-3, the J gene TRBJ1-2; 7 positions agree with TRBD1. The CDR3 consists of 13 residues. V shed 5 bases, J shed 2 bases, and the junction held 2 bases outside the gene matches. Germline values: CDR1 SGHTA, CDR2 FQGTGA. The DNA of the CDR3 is TGTGCCAGCAGCCCGGGACAGAACTATGGCTACACCTTC. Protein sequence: CASSPGQNYGYTF.

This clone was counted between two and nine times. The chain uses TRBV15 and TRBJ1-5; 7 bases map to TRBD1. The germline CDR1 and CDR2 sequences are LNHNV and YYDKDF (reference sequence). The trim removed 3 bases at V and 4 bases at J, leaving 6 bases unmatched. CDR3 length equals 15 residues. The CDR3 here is CATSSQTGMNQPQHF. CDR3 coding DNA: TGTGCCACCAGCAGTCAGACAGGGATGAATCAGCCCCAGCATTTT.

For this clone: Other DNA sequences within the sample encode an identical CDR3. CDR3 amino acids: CASGGYEQYF. The CDR3 DNA reads as TGTGCCAGCGGGGGGTACGAGCAGTACTTC. This chain connects TRBV2 to TRBJ2-7, with a possible D match to TRBD2 (6 bases). From germline, CDR1 is SNHLY and CDR2 FYNNEI. The V and J ends lost 8 bases and 4 bases respectively, with 6 bases between them. CDR3 length equals 10 residues. The full variable domain, rest sourced from reference TRBV2 and TRBJ2-7, is EPEVTQTPSHQVTQMGQEVILRCVPISNHLYFYWYRQILGQKVEFLVSFYNNEISEKSEIFDDQFSVERPDGSNFTLKIRSTKLEDSAMYFCASGGYEQYFGPGTRLTVT.

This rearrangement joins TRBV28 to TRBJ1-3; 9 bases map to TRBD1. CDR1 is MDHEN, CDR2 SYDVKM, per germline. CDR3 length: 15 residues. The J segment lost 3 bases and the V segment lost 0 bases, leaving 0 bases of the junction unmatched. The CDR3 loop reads CASSLWTGGGNTIYF. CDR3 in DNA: TGTGCCAGCAGTTTATGGACAGGGGGTGGAAACACCATATATTTT.